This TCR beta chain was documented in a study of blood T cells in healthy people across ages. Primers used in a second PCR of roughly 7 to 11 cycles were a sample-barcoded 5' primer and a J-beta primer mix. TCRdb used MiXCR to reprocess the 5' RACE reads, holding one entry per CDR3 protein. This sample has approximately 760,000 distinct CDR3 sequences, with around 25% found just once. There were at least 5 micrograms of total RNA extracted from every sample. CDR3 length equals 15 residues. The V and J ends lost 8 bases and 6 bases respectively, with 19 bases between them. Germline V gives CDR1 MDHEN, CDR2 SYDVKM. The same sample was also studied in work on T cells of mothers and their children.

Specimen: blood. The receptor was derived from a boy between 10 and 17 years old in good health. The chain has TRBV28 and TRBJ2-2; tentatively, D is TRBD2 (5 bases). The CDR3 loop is CASGTNRGFAGELFF. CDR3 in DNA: TGTGCCAGCGGTACAAATCGGGGTTTTGCCGGGGAGCTGTTTTTT.